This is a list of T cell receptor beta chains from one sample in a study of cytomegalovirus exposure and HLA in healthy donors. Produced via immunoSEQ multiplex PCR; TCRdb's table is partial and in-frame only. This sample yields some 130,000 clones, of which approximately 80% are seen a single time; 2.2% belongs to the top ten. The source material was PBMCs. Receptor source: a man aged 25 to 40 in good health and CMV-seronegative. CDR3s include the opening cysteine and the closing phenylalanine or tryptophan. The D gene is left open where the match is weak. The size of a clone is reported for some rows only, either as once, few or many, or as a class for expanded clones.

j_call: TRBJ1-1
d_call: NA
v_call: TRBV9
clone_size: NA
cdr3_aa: CASSPIEGFSGTEAFF
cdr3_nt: TGTGCCAGCAGCCCCATTGAGGGATTTTCAGGCACTGAAGCTTTCTTT

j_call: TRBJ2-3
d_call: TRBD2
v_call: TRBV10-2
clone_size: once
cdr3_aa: CASSDPSGRADTQYF
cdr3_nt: TGCGCCAGCAGTGACCCTAGCGGGAGGGCAGATACGCAGTATTTT

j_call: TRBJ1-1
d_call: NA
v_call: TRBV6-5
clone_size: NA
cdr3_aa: CASRDLGGANTEAFF
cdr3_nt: TGTGCCAGCAGAGACCTCGGGGGGGCGAACACTGAAGCTTTCTTT

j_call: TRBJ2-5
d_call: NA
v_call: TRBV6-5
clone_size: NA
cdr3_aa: CASSSYPGRETQYF
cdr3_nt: TGTGCCAGCAGTTCCTACCCAGGGAGGGAGACCCAGTACTTC

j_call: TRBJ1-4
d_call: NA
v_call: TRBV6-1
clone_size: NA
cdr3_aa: CASLLPGHGPEKLFF
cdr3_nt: TGTGCCAGCCTACTACCGGGACACGGCCCGGAGAAACTGTTTTTT

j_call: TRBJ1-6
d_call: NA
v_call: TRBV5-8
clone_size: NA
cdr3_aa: CASSLVEGSPLHF
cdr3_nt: TGTGCCAGCAGCTTGGTCGAGGGTTCACCCCTCCACTTT

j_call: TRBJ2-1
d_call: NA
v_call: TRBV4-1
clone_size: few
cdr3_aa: CASSQDLSRARRNEQFF
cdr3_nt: TGCGCCAGCAGCCAAGATCTTAGCAGGGCGAGGCGGAATGAGCAGTTCTTC

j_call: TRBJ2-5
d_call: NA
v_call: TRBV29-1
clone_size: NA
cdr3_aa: CSVESSLGKETQYF
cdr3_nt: TGCAGCGTTGAGTCTAGCTTGGGAAAAGAGACCCAGTACTTC

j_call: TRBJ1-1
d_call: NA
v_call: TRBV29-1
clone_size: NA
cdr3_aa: CSVGRTTNTEAFF
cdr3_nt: TGCAGCGTGGGGCGGACAACTAACACTGAAGCTTTCTTT

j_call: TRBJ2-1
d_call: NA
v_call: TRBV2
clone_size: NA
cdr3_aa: CASSRSSYNEQFF
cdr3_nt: TGTGCCAGCAGCCGGAGCTCCTACAATGAGCAGTTCTTC

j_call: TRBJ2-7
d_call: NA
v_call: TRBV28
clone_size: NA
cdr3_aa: CASSLPLGGDEQYF
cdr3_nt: TGTGCCAGCAGCCTCCCCCTAGGGGGGGACGAGCAGTACTTC

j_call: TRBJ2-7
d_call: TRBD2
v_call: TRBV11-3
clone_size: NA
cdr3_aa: CASSLGLAGGEQYF
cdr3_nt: TGTGCCAGCAGCCTTGGACTAGCGGGAGGGGAGCAGTACTTC

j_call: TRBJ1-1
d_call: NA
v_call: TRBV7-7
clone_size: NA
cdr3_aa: CASSRDRNTEAFF
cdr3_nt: TGTGCCAGCAGCCGCGACAGGAACACTGAAGCTTTCTTT

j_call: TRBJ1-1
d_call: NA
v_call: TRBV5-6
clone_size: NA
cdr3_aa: CASSLDRSNTEAFF
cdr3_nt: TGTGCCAGCAGCTTGGACAGGTCGAACACTGAAGCTTTCTTT

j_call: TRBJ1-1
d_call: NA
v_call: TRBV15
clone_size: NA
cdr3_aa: CATSRDGNTEAFF
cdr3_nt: TGTGCCACCAGCAGAGACGGGAACACTGAAGCTTTCTTT

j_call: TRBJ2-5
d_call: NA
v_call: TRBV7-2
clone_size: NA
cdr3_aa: CASSLALAHAETQYF
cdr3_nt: TGTGCCAGCAGCTTAGCCCTAGCCCATGCCGAGACCCAGTACTTC